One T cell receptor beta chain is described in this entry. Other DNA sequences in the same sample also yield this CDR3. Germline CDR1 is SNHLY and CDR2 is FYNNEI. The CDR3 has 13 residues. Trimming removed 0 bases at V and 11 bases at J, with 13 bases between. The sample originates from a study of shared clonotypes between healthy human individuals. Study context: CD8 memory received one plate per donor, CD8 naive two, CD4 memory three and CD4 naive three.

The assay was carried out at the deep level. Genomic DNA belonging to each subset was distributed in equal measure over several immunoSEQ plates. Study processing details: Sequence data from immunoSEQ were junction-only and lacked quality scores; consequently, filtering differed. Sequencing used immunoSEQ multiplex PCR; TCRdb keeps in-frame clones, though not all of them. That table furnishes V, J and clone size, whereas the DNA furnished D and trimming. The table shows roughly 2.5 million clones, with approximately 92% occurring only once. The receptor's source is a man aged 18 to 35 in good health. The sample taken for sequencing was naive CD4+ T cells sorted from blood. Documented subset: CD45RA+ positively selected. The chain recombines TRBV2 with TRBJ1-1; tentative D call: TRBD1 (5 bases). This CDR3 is CASSEAGTGEAFF. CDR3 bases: TGTGCCAGCAGTGAAGCGGGTACAGGAGAGGCTTTCTTT.